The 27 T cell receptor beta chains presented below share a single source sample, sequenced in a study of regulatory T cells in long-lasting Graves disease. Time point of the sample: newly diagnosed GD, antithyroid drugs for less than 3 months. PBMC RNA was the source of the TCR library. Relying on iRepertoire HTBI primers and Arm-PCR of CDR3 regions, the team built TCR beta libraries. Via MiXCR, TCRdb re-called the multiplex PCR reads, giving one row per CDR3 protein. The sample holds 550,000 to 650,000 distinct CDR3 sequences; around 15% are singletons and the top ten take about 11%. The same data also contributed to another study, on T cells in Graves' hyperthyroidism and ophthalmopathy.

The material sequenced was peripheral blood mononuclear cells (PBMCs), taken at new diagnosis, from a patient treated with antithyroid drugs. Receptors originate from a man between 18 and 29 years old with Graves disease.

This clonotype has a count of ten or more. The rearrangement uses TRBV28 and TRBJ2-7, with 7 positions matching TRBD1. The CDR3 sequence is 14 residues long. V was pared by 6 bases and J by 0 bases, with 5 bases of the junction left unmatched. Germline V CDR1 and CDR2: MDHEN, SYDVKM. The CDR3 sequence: CASSLWDSSYEQYF. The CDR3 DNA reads TGTGCCAGCAGCCTATGGGACAGCTCCTACGAGCAGTACTTC.

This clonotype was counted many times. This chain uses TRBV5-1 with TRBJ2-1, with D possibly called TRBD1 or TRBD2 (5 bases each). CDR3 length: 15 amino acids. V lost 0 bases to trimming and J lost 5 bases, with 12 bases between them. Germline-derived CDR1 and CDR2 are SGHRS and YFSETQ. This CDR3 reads CASSLAGRTDNEQFF. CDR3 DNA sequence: TGCGCCAGCAGCTTGGCGGGACGGACCGACAATGAGCAGTTCTTC.

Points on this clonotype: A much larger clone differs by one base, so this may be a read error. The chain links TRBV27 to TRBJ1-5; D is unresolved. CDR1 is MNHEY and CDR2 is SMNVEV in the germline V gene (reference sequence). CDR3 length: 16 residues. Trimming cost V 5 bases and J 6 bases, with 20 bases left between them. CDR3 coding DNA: TGTGCCAGCAGTCGCCAGGCCGACGAGGTCGGTCAGCCCCAGCATTTT. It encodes CASSRQADEVGQPQHF.

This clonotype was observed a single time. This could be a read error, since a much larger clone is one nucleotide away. The CDR3 region has the DNA TGTGCCAGCAGCTTGGGGAGAGAAAGTTTCGAGCAGTACTTC. Amino acid sequence: CASSLGRESFEQYF. The chain employs TRBV11-2 and TRBJ2-7, with D possibly matching TRBD2 (5 bases). CDR3 length: 14 residues. Germline CDR1 and CDR2: SGHAT and FQNNGV. V was pared by 3 bases and J by 6 bases, with 15 bases between. Full variable domain (rest looked up from reference TRBV11-2 and TRBJ2-7): EAGVAQSPRYKIIEKRQSVAFWCNPISGHATLYWYQQILGQGPKLLIQFQNNGVVDDSQLPKDRFSAERLKGVDSTLKIQPAKLEDSAVYLCASSLGRESFEQYFGPGTRLTVT.

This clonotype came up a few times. CDR3 sequence: CASSPRQGAGQETQYF. CDR3 nucleotide sequence: TGTGCCAGCAGCCCCCGACAGGGGGCGGGTCAAGAGACCCAGTACTTC. The rearrangement uses TRBV4-2 and TRBJ2-5; 10 bases map to TRBD1. J gave up 2 bases and V 4 bases, and 7 bases lay outside the gene matches. Germline CDR1 reads LGHNA; CDR2 reads YNFKEQ. The length of the CDR3 is 16 residues.

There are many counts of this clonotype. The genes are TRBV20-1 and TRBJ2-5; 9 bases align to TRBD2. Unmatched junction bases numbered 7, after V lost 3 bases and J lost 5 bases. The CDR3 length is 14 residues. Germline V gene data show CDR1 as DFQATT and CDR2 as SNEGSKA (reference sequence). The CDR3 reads CSARSIGLAETQYF. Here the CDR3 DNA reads TGCAGTGCTAGGAGTATCGGACTAGCGGAGACCCAGTACTTC.

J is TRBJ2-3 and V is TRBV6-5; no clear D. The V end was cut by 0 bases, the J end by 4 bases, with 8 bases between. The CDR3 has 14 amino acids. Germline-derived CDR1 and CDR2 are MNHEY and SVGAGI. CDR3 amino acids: CASSYSIGSDTQYF. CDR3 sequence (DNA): TGTGCCAGCAGTTACTCGATTGGGTCAGATACGCAGTATTTT.

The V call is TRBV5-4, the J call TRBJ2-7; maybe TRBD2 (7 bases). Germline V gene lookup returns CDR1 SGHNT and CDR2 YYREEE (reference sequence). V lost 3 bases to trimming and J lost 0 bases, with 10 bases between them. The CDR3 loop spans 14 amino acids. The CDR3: CASSYREGSYEQYF. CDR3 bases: TGTGCCAGCAGCTACAGGGAGGGCTCCTACGAGCAGTACTTC.

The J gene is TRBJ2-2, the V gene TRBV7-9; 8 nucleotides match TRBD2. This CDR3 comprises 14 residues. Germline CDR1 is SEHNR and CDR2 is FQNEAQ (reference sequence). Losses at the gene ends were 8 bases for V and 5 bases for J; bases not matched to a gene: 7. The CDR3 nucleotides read TGTGCCAGCCAACGGGAGGGCGCGACCGGGGAGCTGTTTTTT. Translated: CASQREGATGELFF.

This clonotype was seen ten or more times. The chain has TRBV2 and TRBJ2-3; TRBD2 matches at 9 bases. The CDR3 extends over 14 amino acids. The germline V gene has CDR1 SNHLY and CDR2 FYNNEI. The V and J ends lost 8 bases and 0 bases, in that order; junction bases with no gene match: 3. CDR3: CASHLAGSTDTQYF. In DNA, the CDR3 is TGTGCCAGCCATCTAGCGGGGAGCACAGATACGCAGTATTTT. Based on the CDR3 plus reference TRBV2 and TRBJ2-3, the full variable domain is EPEVTQTPSHQVTQMGQEVILRCVPISNHLYFYWYRQILGQKVEFLVSFYNNEISEKSEIFDDQFSVERPDGSNFTLKIRSTKLEDSAMYFCASHLAGSTDTQYFGPGTRLTVL.

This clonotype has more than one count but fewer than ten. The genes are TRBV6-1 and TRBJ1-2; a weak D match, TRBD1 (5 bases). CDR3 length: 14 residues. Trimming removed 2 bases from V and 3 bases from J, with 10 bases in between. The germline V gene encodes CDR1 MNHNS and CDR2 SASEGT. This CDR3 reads CASSEIGGYYGYTF. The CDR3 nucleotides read TGTGCCAGCAGTGAAATTGGGGGGTACTATGGCTACACCTTC.

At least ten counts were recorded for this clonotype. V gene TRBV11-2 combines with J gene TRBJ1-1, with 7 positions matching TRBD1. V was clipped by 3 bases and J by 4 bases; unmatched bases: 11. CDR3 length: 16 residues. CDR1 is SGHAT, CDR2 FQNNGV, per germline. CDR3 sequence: CASSFPTGQGGTEAFF. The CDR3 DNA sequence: TGTGCCAGCAGCTTCCCGACAGGGCAGGGGGGCACTGAAGCTTTCTTT. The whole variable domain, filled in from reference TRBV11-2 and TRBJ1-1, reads EAGVAQSPRYKIIEKRQSVAFWCNPISGHATLYWYQQILGQGPKLLIQFQNNGVVDDSQLPKDRFSAERLKGVDSTLKIQPAKLEDSAVYLCASSFPTGQGGTEAFFGQGTRLTVV.

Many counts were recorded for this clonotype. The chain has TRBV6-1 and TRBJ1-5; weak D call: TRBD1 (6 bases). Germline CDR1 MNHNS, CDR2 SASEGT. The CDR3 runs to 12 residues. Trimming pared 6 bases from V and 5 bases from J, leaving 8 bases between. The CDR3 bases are TGTGCCAGCAGACAGGGAGATCAGCCCCAGCATTTT. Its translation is CASRQGDQPQHF.

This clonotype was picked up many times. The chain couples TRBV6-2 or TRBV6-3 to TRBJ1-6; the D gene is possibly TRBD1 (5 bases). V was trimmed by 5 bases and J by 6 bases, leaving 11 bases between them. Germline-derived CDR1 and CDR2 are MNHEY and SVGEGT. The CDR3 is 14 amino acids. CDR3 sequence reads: CASSPGRSNSPLHF. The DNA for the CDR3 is TGTGCCAGCAGTCCGGGACGGAGTAATTCACCCCTCCACTTT.

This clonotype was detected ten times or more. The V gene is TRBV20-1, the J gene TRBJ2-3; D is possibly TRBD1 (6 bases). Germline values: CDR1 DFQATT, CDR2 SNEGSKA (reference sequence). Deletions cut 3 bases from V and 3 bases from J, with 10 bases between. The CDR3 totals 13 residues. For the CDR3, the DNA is TGCAGTGCTAGGCCAACAGGGACAGATACGCAGTATTTT. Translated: CSARPTGTDTQYF.

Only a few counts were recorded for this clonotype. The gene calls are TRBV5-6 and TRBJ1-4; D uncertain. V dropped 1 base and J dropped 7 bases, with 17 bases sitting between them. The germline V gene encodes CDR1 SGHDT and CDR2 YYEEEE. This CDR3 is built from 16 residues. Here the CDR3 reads CASSLPGSKDFEKLFF. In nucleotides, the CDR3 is TGTGCCAGCAGCTTGCCGGGATCCAAGGATTTTGAAAAACTGTTTTTT.

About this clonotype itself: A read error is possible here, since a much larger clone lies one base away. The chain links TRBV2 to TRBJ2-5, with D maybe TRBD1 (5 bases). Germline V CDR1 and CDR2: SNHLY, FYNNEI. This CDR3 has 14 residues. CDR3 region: CTSSENRFWETQYF. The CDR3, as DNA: TGTACCAGCAGTGAAAACAGGTTCTGGGAGACCCAGTACTTC.

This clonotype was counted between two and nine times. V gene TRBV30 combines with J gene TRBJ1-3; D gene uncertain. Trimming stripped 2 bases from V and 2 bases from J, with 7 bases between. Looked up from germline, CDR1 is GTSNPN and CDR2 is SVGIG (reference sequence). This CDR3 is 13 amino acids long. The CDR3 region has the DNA TGTGCCTGGAGTTTCACGGCTGGAAACACCATATATTTT. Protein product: CAWSFTAGNTIYF.

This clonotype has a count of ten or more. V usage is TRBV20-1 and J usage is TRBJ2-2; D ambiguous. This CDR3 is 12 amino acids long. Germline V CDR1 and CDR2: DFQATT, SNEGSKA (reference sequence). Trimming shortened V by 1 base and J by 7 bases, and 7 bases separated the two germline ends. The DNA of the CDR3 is TGCAGTGCTAGAGGGGGTTACGGGGAGCTGTTTTTT. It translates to CSARGGYGELFF.

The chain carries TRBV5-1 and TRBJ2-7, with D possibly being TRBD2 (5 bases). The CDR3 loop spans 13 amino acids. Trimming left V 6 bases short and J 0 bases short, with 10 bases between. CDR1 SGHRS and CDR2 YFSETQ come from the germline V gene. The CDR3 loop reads CASNGENSYEQYF. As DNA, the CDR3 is TGCGCCAGCAATGGGGAGAACTCCTACGAGCAGTACTTC.

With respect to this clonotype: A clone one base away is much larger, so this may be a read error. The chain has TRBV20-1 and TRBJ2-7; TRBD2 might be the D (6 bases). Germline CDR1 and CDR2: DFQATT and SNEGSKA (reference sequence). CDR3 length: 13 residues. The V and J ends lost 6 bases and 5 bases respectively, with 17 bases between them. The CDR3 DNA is TGCAGTGCCTACCCTAGCGAGTCCCACGAGCAGTACTTC. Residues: CSAYPSESHEQYF.

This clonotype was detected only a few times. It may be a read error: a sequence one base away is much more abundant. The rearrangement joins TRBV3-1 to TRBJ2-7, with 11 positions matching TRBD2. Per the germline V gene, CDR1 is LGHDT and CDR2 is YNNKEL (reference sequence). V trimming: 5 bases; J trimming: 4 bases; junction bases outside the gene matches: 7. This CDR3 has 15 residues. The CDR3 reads CASSAPTSGVYEQYF. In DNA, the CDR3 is TGTGCCAGCAGCGCCCCGACTAGCGGGGTATACGAGCAGTACTTC.

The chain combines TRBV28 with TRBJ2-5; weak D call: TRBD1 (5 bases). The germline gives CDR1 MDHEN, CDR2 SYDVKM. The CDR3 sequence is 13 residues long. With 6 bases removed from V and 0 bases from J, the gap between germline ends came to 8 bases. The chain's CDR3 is CASRRQNQETQYF. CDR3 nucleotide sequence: TGTGCCAGCAGGAGACAGAACCAAGAGACCCAGTACTTC.

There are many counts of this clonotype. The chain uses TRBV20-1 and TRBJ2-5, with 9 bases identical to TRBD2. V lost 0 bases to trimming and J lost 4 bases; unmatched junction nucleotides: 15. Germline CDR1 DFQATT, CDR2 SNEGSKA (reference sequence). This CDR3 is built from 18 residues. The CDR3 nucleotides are TGCAGTGCTAGAGATACGGGCGGGAGGGCCGGAATCCCAGAGACCCAGTACTTC. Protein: CSARDTGGRAGIPETQYF.

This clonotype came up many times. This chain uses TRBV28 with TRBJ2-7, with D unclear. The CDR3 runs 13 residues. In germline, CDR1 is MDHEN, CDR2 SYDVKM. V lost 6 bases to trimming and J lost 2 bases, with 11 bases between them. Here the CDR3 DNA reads TGTGCCAGCAGGCTGGGTCCTACCTACGAGCAGTACTTC. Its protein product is CASRLGPTYEQYF.

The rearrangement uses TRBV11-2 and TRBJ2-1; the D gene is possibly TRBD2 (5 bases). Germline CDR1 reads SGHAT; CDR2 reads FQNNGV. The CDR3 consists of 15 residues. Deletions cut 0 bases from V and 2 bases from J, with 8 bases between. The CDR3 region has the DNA TGTGCCAGCAGCTTAGAGTCGGGGACCTACAATGAGCAGTTCTTC. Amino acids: CASSLESGTYNEQFF.

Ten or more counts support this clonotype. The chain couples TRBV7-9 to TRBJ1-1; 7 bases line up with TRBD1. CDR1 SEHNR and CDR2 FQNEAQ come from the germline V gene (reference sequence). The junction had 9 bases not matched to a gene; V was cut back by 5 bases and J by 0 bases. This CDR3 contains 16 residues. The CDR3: CASSPTLGQMNTEAFF. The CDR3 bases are TGTGCCAGCAGCCCCACTCTGGGACAGATGAACACTGAAGCTTTCTTT.